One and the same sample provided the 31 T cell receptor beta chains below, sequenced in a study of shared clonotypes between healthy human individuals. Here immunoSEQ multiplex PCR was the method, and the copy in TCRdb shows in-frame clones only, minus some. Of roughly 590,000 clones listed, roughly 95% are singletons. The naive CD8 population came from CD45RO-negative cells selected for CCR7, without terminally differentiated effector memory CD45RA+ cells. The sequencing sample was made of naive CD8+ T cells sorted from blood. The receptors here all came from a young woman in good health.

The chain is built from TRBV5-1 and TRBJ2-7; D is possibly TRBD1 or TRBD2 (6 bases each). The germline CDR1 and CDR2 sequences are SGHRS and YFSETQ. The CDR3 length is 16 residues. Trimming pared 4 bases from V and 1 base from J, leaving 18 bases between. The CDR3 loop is CASSKGRDTSSYEQYF. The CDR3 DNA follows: TGCGCCAGCAGCAAGGGGCGGGACACAAGTTCCTACGAGCAGTACTTC.

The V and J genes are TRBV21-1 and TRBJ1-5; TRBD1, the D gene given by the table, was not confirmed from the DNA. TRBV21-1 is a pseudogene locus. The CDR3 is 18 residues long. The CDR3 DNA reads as TGTGCCAGCAGCAAAGATTCAGGACAGGAGGGGAGCAACCAGCCCCAGCATTTT. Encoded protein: CASSKDSGQEGSNQPQHF.

CDR3 nucleotides: TGCAGTGTAGGTCCCGAGCAGTTCTTC. The encoded protein is CSVGPEQFF. The chain has TRBV20-1 and TRBJ2-1; the D is unclear. The CDR3 consists of 9 residues. CDR1 is DFQATT, CDR2 SNEGSKA, per germline (reference sequence). Trimming shortened V by 7 bases and J by 10 bases, and 8 bases separated the two germline ends.

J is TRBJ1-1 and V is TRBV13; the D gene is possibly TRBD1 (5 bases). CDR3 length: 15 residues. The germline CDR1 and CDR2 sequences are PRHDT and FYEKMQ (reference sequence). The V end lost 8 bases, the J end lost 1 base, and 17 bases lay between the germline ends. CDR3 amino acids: CASREQRQRNTEAFF. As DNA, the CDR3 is TGTGCCAGCCGAGAACAGAGACAGAGGAACACTGAAGCTTTCTTT.

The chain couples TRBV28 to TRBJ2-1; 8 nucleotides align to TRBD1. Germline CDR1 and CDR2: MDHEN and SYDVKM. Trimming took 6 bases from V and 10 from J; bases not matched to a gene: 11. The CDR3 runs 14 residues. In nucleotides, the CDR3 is TGTGCCAGCAGCCCCGGGACAGGCCCCAACGAGCAGTTCTTC. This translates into CASSPGTGPNEQFF.

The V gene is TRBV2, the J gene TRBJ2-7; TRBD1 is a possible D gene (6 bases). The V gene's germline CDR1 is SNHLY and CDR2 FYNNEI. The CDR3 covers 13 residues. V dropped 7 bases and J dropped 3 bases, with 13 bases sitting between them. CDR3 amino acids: CASTPGAGYEQYF. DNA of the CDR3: TGTGCCAGCACTCCAGGGGCAGGCTACGAGCAGTACTTC.

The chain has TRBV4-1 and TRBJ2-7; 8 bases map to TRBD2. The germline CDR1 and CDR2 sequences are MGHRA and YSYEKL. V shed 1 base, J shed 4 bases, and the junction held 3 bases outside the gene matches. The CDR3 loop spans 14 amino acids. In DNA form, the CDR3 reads TGCGCCAGCAGCCAAGCGGGGGGGGAGTACGAGCAGTACTTC. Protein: CASSQAGGEYEQYF.

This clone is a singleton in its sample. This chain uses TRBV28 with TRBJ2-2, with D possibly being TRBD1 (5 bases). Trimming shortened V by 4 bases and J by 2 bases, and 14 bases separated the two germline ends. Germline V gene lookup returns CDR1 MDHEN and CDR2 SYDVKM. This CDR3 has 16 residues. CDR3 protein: CASSWLGASNTGELFF. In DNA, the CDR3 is TGTGCCAGCAGTTGGTTAGGGGCCTCAAACACCGGGGAGCTGTTTTTT.

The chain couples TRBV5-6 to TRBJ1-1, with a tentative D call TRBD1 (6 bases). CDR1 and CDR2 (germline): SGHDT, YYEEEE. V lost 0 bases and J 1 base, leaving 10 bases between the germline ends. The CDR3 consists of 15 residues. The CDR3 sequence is CASSLAGARNTEAFF. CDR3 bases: TGTGCCAGCAGCTTGGCGGGGGCAAGGAACACTGAAGCTTTCTTT.

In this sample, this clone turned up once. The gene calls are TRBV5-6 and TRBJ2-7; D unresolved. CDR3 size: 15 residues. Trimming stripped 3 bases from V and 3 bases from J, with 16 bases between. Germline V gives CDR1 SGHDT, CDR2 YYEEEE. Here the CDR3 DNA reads TGTGCCAGCAGCTGGGATCGTCTAGGAAACTACGAGCAGTACTTC. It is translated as CASSWDRLGNYEQYF.

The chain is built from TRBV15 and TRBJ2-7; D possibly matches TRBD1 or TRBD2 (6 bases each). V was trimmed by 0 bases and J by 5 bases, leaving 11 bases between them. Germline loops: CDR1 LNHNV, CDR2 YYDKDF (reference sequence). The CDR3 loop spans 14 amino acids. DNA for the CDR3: TGTGCCACCAGCAGAGAGGGGGGCGCGGACGAGCAGTACTTC. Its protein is CATSREGGADEQYF.

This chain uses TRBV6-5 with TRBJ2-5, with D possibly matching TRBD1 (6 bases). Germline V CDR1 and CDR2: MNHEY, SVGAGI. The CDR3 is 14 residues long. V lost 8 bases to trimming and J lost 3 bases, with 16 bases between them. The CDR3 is CASGLTGGEETQYF. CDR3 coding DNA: TGTGCCAGCGGGCTGACAGGAGGCGAAGAGACCCAGTACTTC.

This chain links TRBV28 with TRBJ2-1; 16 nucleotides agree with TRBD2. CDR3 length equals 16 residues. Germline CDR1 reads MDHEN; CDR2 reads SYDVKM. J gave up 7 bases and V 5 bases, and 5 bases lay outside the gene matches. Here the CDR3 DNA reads TGTGCCAGCAGTCTGGGGACTAGCGGGAGGGGGAATGAGCAGTTCTTC. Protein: CASSLGTSGRGNEQFF.

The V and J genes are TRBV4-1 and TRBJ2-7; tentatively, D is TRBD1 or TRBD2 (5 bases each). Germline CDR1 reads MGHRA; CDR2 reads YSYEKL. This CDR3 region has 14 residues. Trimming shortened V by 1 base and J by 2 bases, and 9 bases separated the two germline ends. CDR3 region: CASSQAGRTYEQYF. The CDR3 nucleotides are TGCGCCAGCAGCCAAGCGGGACGGACCTACGAGCAGTACTTC.

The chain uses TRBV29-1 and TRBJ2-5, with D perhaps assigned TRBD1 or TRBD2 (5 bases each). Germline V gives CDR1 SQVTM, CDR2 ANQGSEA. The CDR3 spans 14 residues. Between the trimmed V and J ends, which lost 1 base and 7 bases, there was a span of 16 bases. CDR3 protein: CSVEGGRTRGTQYF. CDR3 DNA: TGCAGCGTTGAAGGGGGGAGAACTAGAGGGACCCAGTACTTC.

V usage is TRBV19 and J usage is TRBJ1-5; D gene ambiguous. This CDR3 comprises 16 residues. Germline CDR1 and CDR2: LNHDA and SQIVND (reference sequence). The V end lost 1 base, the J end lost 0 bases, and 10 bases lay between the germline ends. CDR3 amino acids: CASSIGGHLSNQPQHF. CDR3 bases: TGTGCCAGTAGTATAGGAGGGCATCTTAGCAATCAGCCCCAGCATTTT.

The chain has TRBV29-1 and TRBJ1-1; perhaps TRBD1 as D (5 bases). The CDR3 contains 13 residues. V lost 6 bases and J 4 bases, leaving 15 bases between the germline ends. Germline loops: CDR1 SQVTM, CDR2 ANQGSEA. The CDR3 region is CSVIAGFTTEAFF. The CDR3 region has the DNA TGCAGCGTGATTGCAGGGTTTACCACTGAAGCTTTCTTT.

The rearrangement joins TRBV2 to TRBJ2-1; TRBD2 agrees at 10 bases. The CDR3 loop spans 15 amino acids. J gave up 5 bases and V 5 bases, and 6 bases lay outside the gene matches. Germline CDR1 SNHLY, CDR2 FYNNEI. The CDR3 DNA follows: TGTGCCAGCAGTTCCCTAGCGGGAGTTGACAATGAGCAGTTCTTC. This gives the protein CASSSLAGVDNEQFF. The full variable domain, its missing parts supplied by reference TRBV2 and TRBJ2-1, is EPEVTQTPSHQVTQMGQEVILRCVPISNHLYFYWYRQILGQKVEFLVSFYNNEISEKSEIFDDQFSVERPDGSNFTLKIRSTKLEDSAMYFCASSSLAGVDNEQFFGPGTRLTVL.

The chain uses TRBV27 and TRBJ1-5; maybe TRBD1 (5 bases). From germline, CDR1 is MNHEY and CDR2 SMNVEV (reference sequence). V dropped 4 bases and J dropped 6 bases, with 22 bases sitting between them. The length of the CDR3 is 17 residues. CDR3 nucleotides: TGTGCCAGCAGTTCAGTCCTCGCAGGGACGTTTAGTCAGCCCCAGCATTTT. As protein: CASSSVLAGTFSQPQHF.

In nucleotides, the CDR3 is TGTGCCAGCAGCCCATCAGGTGGGTCCTACGAGCAGTACTTC. Encoded protein: CASSPSGGSYEQYF. J is TRBJ2-7 and V is TRBV7-9; D gene ambiguous. V dropped 5 bases and J dropped 1 base, with 12 bases sitting between them. The length of the CDR3 is 14 residues. The germline V gene has CDR1 SEHNR and CDR2 FQNEAQ (reference sequence).

CDR3 amino acids: CASSLQGFADGYTF. The DNA of the CDR3 is TGTGCCAGCAGCTTACAGGGATTCGCAGATGGCTACACCTTC. The gene calls are TRBV11-2 and TRBJ1-2; the D gene is possibly TRBD1 (5 bases). There are 14 residues in the CDR3. V lost 2 bases, J lost 6 bases, and 13 bases lay in between. CDR1 SGHAT and CDR2 FQNNGV come from the germline V gene. Full variable domain (rest looked up from reference TRBV11-2 and TRBJ1-2): EAGVAQSPRYKIIEKRQSVAFWCNPISGHATLYWYQQILGQGPKLLIQFQNNGVVDDSQLPKDRFSAERLKGVDSTLKIQPAKLEDSAVYLCASSLQGFADGYTFGSGTRLTVV.

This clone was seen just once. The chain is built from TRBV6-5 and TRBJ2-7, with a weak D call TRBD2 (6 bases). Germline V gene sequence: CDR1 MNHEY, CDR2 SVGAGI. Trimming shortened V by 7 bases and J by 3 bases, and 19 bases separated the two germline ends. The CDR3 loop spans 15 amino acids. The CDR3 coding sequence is TGTGCCAGCACCCGGGACTCCCTTATGCTCTACGAGCAGTACTTC. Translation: CASTRDSLMLYEQYF.

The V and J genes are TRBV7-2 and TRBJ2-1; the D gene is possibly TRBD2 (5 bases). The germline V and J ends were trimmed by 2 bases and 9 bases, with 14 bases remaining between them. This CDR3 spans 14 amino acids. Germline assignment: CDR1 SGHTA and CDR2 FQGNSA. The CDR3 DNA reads TGTGCCAGCAGCTTATTACTGGACTTCAGTGAGCAGTTCTTC. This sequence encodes CASSLLLDFSEQFF.

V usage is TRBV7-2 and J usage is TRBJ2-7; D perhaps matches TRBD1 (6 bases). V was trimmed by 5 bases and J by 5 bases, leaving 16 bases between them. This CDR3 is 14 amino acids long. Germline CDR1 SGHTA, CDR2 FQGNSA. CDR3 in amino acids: CASSPEQGIDEQYF. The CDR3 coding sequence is TGTGCCAGCAGCCCTGAACAGGGTATCGACGAGCAGTACTTC. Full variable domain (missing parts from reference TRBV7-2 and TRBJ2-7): GAGVSQSPSNKVTEKGKDVELRCDPISGHTALYWYRQSLGQGLEFLIYFQGNSAPDKSGLPSDRFSAERTGGSVSTLTIQRTQQEDSAVYLCASSPEQGIDEQYFGPGTRLTVT.

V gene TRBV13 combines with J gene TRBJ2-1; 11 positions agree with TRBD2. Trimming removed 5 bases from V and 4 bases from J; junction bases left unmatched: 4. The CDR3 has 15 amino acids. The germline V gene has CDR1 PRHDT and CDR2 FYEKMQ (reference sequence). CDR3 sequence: CASSQGLAEYNEQFF. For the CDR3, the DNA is TGTGCCAGCAGCCAGGGACTAGCGGAATACAATGAGCAGTTCTTC.

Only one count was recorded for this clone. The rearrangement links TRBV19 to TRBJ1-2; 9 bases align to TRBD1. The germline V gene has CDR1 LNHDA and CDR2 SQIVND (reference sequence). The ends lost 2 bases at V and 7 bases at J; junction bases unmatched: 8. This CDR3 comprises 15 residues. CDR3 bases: TGTGCCAGTAGTATAACTCCACAGGGGGCGGTTGGCTACACCTTC. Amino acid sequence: CASSITPQGAVGYTF. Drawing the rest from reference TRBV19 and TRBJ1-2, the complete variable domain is DGGITQSPKYLFRKEGQNVTLSCEQNLNHDAMYWYRQDPGQGLRLIYYSQIVNDFQKGDIAEGYSVSREKKESFPLTVTSAQKNPTAFYLCASSITPQGAVGYTFGSGTRLTVV.

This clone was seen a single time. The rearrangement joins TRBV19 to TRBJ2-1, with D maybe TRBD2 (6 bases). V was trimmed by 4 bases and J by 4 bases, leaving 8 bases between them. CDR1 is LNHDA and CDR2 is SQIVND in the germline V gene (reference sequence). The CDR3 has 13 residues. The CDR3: CASSSGNYNEQFF. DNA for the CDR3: TGTGCCAGTAGTAGCGGGAATTACAATGAGCAGTTCTTC.

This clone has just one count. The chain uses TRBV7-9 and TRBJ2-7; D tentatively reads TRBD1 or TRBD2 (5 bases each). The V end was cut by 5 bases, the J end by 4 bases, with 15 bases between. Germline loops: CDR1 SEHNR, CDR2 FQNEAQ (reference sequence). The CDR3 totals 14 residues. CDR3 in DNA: TGTGCCAGCAGCCAAAGAGGGGCAGATTACGAGCAGTACTTC. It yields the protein CASSQRGADYEQYF.

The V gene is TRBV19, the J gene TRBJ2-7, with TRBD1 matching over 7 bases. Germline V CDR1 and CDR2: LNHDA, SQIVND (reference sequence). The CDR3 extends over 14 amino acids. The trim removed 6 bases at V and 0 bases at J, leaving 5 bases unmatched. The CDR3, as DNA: TGTGCCAGTAGCTTTGGGACAGACTCCTACGAGCAGTACTTC. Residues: CASSFGTDSYEQYF. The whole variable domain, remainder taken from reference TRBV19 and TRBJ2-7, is DGGITQSPKYLFRKEGQNVTLSCEQNLNHDAMYWYRQDPGQGLRLIYYSQIVNDFQKGDIAEGYSVSREKKESFPLTVTSAQKNPTAFYLCASSFGTDSYEQYFGPGTRLTVT.

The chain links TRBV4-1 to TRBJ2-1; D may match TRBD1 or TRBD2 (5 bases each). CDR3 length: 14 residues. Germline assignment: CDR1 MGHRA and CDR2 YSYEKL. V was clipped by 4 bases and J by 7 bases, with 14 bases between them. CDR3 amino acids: CASSRDPGNNEQFF. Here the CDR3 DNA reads TGCGCCAGCAGCCGGGACCCAGGGAATAATGAGCAGTTCTTC.

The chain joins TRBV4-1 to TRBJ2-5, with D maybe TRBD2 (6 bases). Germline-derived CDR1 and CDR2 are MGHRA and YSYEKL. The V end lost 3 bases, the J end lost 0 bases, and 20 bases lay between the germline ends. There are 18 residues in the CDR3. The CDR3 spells CASSHTSWSSGNQETQYF. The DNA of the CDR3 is TGCGCCAGCAGCCACACCTCTTGGAGTAGCGGTAACCAAGAGACCCAGTACTTC.